This T cell receptor beta chain was recorded in a study of T cells in Graves' hyperthyroidism and ophthalmopathy (dated by TCRdb to about 2019). Regarding the study in general: Peripheral blood samples were taken at the time of initial diagnosis, prior to any treatment. TCR V-J signatures able to tell the groups apart were searched for in a discovery cohort of 90 to 100 patients, of whom roughly 42 had Graves' ophthalmopathy and around 56 had stable Graves' hyperthyroidism. An independent validation cohort of about 19 hyperthyroidism patients and 17 patients who later progressed to ophthalmopathy tested prospective prediction of ophthalmopathy. The roughly 100 discovery patients were randomly divided into training and test sets at a 7:3 ratio. In roughly six Graves' hyperthyroidism patients, the study also compared T-cell repertoires from thyroid tissue with T-cell repertoires from blood. Following sampling, methimazole starting at 30 mg daily was given to hyperthyroidism patients, and high-dose intravenous methylprednisolone was given to ophthalmopathy patients. According to the paper, TCR Vbeta CDR3 sequencing was carried out on 135 peripheral blood samples, which came from 40 to 45 ophthalmopathy, some 73 hyperthyroidism and around 17 progressor patients. Study-wide findings and limitations: In cross-validation, a model built on a 13 V-J signature told ophthalmopathy apart from stable hyperthyroidism with just under 90% sensitivity and roughly 81% specificity, and in testing the same model reached 80%/75%. Most expanded thyroid clonotypes (frequency above 0.001) were also found in blood, which suggests that blood repertoires may mirror thyroid immune responses. In validation, the model predicted progression to ophthalmopathy with 55% to 71% sensitivity and around 72% specificity, a median of 6.5 months before onset. Sample size was not statistically predetermined, and investigators were not blinded to group allocation.

Amplification of TCR beta CDR3 regions was carried out from RNA transcripts. For the first round of RT-PCR on the TCR CDR3, the HTBI primer set was used together with the Qiagen OneStep RT-PCR kit. Libraries were constructed in a second round of multiplex PCR, after which size selection and purification were carried out. The libraries were sequenced on an Illumina HiSeq2000 using paired-end 100 bp reads. As for the original processing: Raw data were processed with SOAPnuke, discarding reads with adapters, uncalled bases, mean Phred below 15, or no exact constant-primer or identifier match. High-quality paired reads were merged with COPE v1.2.5, and unique nucleotide sequences were defined as clonotypes. MiTCR v1.1 was used to align clonotypes to the IMGT TRBV, TRBD and TRBJ reference segments. The analysis was restricted to V-J combinations with a frequency above 0.0001, which together covered just over 98% of the repertoires. The TCS score was defined as the ratio of F50 (clonal expansion) to E x V (chaos), calculated using BLOSUM62-based TCRdist between CDR3 peptides within each V-J. Welch's t-statistics and random forest reduced roughly 540 V-J features to under 15, which were used in a naive Bayes classifier (R e1071). TCRdb ran its own pipeline on the public reads, namely fastp trimming at Q25 and MiXCR clone calling, and kept in-frame beta chains. Every CDR3 protein is listed once, alongside the most common genes and DNA of its rows. The authors' filters were not applied to this entry. In all, the sample holds about 590,000 distinct CDR3 sequences, and around 14% of those were seen once. Of the sample, around 7% is held by the ten largest clones.

This clonotype was seen at least ten times. No cognate antigen has been identified for it. Nothing much larger sits one base from this clone, and base qualities are not available. In the ophthalmopathy patients, disease was moderately to severely active, with a Clinical Activity Score of 3 or more, a NOSPECS grade of 4 or more, and a duration of less than 3 months. The study excluded patients with uncontrolled infections, other autoimmune diseases, pregnancy or lactation. Diagnoses were based on clinical symptoms, serum thyroxine and TRAb, thyroid ultrasound and orbital computed tomography. PBMCs were separated from over 9 ml of fresh peripheral blood using Ficoll-Paque density gradient centrifugation. Total RNA was extracted with Trizol reagent, and quality was checked on an Agilent 2100 Bioanalyzer. Sequenced: blood. This clonotype was sampled from a woman younger than 35 with Graves' ophthalmopathy.

The DNA is TGTGCCAGCAGCTTAGCCGGGGGGCTTAACTATGGCTACACCTTC. It is translated as CASSLAGGLNYGYTF. This chain joins TRBV7-9 to TRBJ1-2; a weak D assignment points to TRBD1 (6 bases agree). Deletion took 0 bases off V and 1 base off J, with a span of 9 bases between the germline ends. The CDR3 starts with the cysteine, ends with the phenylalanine, and has 15 residues. Of the read, only the CDR3 DNA is kept; its 45 bases are in frame from base 1. From the germline V gene (reference sequence), CDR1 is SEHNR and CDR2 is FQNEAQ.